The sequence of this TCR beta chain was determined in a study of cytomegalovirus exposure and HLA in healthy donors. Trimming cost V 3 bases and J 5 bases, with 8 bases left between them. CDR1 SGHVS and CDR2 FQNEAQ come from the germline V gene. This CDR3 is 12 amino acids long. The primer mix had 60 Vbeta and 13 Jbeta primers. Libraries were prepared by immunoSEQ multiplex PCR; TCRdb keeps only in-frame clonotypes and omits some of them. Recorded for this sample: 200,000 or so clones. The V call is TRBV7-8, the J call TRBJ2-7; D remains unclear. This clonotype was obtained from a girl aged 2 to 9 in good health and CMV-seropositive. Sequences were obtained from PBMCs. The CDR3 protein is CASSFAEDEQYF. The CDR3, as DNA: TGTGCCAGCAGCTTCGCCGAGGACGAGCAGTACTTC.